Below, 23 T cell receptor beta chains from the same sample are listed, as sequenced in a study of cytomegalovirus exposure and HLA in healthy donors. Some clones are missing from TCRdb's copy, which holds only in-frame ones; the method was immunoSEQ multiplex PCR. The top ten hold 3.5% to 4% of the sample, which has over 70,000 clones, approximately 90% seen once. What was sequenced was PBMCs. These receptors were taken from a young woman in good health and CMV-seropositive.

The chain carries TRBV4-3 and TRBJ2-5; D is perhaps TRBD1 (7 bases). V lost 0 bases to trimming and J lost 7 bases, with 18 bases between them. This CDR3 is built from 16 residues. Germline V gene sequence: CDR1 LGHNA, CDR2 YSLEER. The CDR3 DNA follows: TGCGCCAGCAGCCAAGATTGGACAGGACTACCGGGGACCCAGTACTTC. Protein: CASSQDWTGLPGTQYF.

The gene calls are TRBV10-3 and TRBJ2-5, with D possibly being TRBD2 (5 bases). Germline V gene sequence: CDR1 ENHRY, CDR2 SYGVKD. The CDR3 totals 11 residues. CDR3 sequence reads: CATLEGETQYF. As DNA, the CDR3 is TGTGCTACCCTAGAGGGAGAGACCCAGTACTTC.

CDR3 region: CASSLVSGSTKTQYF. The CDR3 DNA sequence: TGTGCCAGCAGTTTGGTTAGCGGGAGTACGAAGACCCAGTACTTC. The chain employs TRBV28 and TRBJ2-5; TRBD2 matches at 9 bases. V shed 3 bases and J 6 bases; nucleotides not matched to a gene: 8. This CDR3 spans 15 amino acids. The germline gives CDR1 MDHEN, CDR2 SYDVKM.

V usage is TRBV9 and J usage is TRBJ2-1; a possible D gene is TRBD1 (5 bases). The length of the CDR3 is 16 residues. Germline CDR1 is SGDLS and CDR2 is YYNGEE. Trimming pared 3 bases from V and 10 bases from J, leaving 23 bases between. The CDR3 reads CASSADDSPAVREQFF. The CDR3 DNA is TGTGCCAGCAGCGCGGACGACAGTCCCGCAGTGAGGGAGCAGTTCTTC.

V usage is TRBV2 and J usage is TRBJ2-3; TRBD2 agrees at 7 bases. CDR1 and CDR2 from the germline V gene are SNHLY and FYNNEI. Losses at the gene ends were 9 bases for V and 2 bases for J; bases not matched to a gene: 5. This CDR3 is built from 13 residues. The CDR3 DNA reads TGTGCCAGTGGGAGCGGGGACACAGATACGCAGTATTTT. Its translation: CASGSGDTDTQYF.

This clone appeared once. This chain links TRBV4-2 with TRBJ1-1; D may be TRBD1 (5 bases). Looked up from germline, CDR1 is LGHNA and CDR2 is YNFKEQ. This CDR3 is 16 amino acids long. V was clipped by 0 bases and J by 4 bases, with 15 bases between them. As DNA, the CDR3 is TGTGCCAGCAGCCAAGATTGGGGGGGTAGGGGCACTGAAGCTTTCTTT. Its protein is CASSQDWGGRGTEAFF.

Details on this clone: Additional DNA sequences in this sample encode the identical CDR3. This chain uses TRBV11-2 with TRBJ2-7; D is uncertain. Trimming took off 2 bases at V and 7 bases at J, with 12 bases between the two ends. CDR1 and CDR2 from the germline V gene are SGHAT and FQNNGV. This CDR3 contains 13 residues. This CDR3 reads CASSLLSFYEQYF. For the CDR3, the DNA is TGTGCCAGCAGCTTATTATCCTTCTATGAGCAGTACTTC.

The CDR3 coding sequence is TGTGCCAGCAGTGAAGACAGGGGTTACGGCTACACCTTC. Amino acid sequence: CASSEDRGYGYTF. The chain carries TRBV2 and TRBJ1-2; TRBD1 matches 7 bases. J gave up 8 bases and V 1 base, and 4 bases lay outside the gene matches. Germline V gene data show CDR1 as SNHLY and CDR2 as FYNNEI. CDR3 length: 13 amino acids.

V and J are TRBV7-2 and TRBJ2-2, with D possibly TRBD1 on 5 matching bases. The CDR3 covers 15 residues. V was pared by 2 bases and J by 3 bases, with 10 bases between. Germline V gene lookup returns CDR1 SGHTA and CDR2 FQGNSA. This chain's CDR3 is CASSLKGWYTGELFF. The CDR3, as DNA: TGTGCCAGCAGCTTAAAGGGGTGGTACACCGGGGAGCTGTTTTTT.

The CDR3 DNA reads TGTGCCAGCAGCTTGGGGTCAGGGGCCAAACAACGCACTAAAGAGACCCAGTACTTC. Translating gives CASSLGSGAKQRTKETQYF. The chain is built from TRBV5-6 and TRBJ2-5; D is possibly TRBD1 (6 bases). V was trimmed by 0 bases and J by 3 bases, leaving 24 bases between them. The CDR3 covers 19 residues. CDR1 and CDR2 from the germline V gene are SGHDT and YYEEEE.

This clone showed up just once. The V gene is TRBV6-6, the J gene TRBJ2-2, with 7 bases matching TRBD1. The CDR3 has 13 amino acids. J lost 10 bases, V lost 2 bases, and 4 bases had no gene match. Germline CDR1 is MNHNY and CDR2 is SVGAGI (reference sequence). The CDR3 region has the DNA TGTGCCAGCAGTTACGCTGACAGGGTGGAGCTGTTTTTT. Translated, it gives CASSYADRVELFF.

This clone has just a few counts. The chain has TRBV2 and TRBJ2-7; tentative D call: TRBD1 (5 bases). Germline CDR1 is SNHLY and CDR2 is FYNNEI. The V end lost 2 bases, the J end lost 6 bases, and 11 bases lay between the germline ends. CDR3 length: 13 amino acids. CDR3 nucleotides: TGTGCCAGCAGTGAAAGAGCAGGGATCGAGCAGTACTTC. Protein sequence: CASSERAGIEQYF.

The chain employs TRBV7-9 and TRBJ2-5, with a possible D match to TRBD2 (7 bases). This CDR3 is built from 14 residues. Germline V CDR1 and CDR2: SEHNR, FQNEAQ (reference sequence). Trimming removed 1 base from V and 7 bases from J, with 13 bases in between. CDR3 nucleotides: TGTGCCAGCAGCTTAGTGGGAGGGGGGACGACCCAGTACTTC. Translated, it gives CASSLVGGGTTQYF.

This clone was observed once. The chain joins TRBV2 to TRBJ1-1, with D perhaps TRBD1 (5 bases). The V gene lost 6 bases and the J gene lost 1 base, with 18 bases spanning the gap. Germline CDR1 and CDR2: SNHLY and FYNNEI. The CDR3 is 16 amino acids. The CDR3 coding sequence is TGTGCCAGCAGCCCCGACAGTGCGAGCAGGAACACTGAAGCTTTCTTT. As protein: CASSPDSASRNTEAFF.

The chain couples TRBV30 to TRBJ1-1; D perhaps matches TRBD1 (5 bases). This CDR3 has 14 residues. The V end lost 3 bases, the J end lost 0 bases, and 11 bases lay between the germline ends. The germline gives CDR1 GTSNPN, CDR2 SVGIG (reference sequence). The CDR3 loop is CAWSPGGLNTEAFF. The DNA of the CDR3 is TGTGCCTGGAGCCCGGGGGGGTTGAACACTGAAGCTTTCTTT.

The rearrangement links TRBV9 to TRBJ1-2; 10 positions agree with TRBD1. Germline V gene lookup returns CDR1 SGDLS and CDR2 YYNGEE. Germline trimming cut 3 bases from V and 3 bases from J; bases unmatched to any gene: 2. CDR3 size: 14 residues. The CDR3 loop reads CASSGGTGDYGYTF. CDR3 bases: TGTGCCAGCAGCGGTGGGACAGGGGACTATGGCTACACCTTC.

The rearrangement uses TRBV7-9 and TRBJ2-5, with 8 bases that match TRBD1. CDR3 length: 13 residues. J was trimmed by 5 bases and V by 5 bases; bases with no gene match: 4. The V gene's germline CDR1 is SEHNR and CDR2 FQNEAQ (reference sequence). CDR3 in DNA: TGTGCCAGCAGCACGGACAGGGAGGAGACCCAGTACTTC. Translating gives CASSTDREETQYF.

CDR3 amino acids: CAISESPGQGGNGYTF. The DNA of the CDR3 is TGTGCCATCAGTGAGTCTCCGGGACAGGGCGGAAACGGCTACACCTTC. The gene calls are TRBV10-3 and TRBJ1-2; 9 bases are shared with TRBD1. After removal of 0 bases from V and 8 bases from J, the junction contained 10 bases not matched to a gene. The germline gives CDR1 ENHRY, CDR2 SYGVKD. This CDR3 comprises 16 residues.

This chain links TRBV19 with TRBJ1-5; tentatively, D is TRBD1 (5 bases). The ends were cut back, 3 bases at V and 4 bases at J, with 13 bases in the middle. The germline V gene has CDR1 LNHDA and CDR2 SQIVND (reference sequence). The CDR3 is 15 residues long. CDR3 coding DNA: TGTGCCAGTAGTATGCGTCAGGGCTTTAATCAGCCCCAGCATTTT. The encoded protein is CASSMRQGFNQPQHF.

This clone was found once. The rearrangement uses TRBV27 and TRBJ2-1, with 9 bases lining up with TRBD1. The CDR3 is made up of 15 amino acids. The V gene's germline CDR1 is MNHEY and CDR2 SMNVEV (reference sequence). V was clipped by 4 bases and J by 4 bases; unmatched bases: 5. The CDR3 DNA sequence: TGTGCCAGCAGTTCCGGGACAGGGCAATACAATGAGCAGTTCTTC. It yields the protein CASSSGTGQYNEQFF.

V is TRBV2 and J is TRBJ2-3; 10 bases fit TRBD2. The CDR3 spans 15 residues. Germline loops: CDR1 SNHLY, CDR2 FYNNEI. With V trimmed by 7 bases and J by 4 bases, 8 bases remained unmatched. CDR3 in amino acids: CASITLAGEPDTQYF. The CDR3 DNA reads TGTGCCAGCATTACCCTAGCGGGAGAACCAGATACGCAGTATTTT.

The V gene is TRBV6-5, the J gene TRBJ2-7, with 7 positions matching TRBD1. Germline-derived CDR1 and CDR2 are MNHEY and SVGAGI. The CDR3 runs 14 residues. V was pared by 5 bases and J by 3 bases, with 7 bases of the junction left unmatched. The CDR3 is CASSTQGVLYEQYF. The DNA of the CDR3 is TGTGCCAGCAGTACTCAGGGGGTCCTCTACGAGCAGTACTTC.

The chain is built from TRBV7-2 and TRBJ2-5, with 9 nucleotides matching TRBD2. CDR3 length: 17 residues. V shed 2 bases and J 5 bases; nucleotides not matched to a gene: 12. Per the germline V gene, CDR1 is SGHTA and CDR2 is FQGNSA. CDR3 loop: CASSLRPAGGHRETQYF. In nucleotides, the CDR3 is TGTGCCAGCAGCTTACGGCCGGCGGGGGGGCATAGGGAGACCCAGTACTTC.